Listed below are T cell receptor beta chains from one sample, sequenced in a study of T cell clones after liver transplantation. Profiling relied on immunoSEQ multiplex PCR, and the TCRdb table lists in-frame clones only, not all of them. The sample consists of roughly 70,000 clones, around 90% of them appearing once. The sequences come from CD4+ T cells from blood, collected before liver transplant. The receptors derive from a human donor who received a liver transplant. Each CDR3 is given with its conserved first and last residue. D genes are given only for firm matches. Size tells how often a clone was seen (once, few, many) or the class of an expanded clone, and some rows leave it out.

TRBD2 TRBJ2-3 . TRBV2 CASSGLAAPGDTQYF TGTGCCAGCAGTGGACTAGCAGCTCCCGGAGATACGCAGTATTTT
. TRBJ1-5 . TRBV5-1 CASSLQGMGNQPQHF TGCGCCAGCAGCTTGCAGGGAATGGGCAATCAGCCCCAGCATTTT
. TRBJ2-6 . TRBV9 CASSRPGSGANVLTF TGTGCCAGCAGCCGCCCGGGCTCTGGGGCCAACGTCCTGACTTTC
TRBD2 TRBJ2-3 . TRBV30 CAWKLAGDTDTQYF TGTGCCTGGAAACTAGCGGGAGACACAGATACGCAGTATTTT
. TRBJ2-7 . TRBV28 CASREGQGEQYF TGTGCCAGCAGGGAGGGCCAGGGCGAGCAGTACTTC
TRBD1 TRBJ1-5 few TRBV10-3 CAISGGQGYNQPQHF TGTGCCATCAGTGGGGGACAGGGTTACAATCAGCCCCAGCATTTT
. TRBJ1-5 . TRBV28 CASSASGSNQPQHF TGTGCCAGCAGCGCGTCGGGGTCCAATCAGCCCCAGCATTTT
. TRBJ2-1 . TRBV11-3 CASSWGSWTSYNEQFF TGTGCCAGCAGCTGGGGCTCGTGGACCTCCTACAATGAGCAGTTCTTC
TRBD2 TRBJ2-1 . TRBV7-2 CASSLAAGANEQFF TGTGCCAGCAGCTTAGCGGCGGGAGCCAATGAGCAGTTCTTC
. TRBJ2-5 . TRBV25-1 CASSEYRAGQETQYF TGTGCCAGCAGTGAATACAGGGCTGGCCAAGAGACCCAGTACTTC
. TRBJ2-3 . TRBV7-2 CASSIDSDTQYF TGTGCCAGCAGTATAGACTCAGATACGCAGTATTTT
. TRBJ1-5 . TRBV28 CASRYKHF TGTGCCAGCCGTTACAAACATTTT
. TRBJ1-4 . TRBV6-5 CASSYGPTVTNEKLFF TGTGCCAGCAGTTATGGACCCACGGTCACTAATGAAAAACTGTTTTTT
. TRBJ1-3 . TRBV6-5 CASSYSARVDGNTIYF TGTGCCAGCAGTTACTCTGCCCGGGTAGATGGAAACACCATATATTTT
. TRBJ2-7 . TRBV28 CASSFRHLTYEQYF TGTGCCAGCAGTTTTCGGCACCTAACCTACGAGCAGTACTTC
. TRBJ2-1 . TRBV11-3 CASSPTSPSYNEQFF TGTGCCAGCAGTCCTACTAGCCCTTCTTACAATGAGCAGTTCTTC
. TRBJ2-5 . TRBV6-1 CASSEYPSRETQYF TGTGCCAGCAGTGAATATCCAAGCAGGGAGACCCAGTACTTC
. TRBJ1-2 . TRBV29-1 CSVEASTNYGYTF TGCAGCGTTGAAGCCAGTACCAACTATGGCTACACCTTC
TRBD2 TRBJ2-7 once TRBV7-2 CASSVASGSGSYEQYF TGTGCCAGCAGCGTCGCTAGCGGGAGTGGCTCCTACGAGCAGTACTTC